The T cell receptor beta chain under discussion was sequenced for a study of T cells in Graves' hyperthyroidism and ophthalmopathy (dated by TCRdb to the late 2010s). In terms of the full investigation: To identify distinguishing TCR V-J signatures, a discovery cohort of 90 to 100 patients was used, comprising 40 to 45 with Graves' ophthalmopathy and around 57 with stable Graves' hyperthyroidism. An independent validation cohort of some 18 hyperthyroidism patients and about 16 patients who later progressed to ophthalmopathy tested prospective prediction of ophthalmopathy. For training and testing, the 100 or so patients in the discovery cohort were randomly divided in a 7:3 ratio. In more than 5 Graves' hyperthyroidism patients, the study also compared T-cell repertoires from thyroid tissue with T-cell repertoires from blood. Once sampling was done, hyperthyroidism patients were given methimazole at a starting dose of 30 mg daily, whereas ophthalmopathy patients were given high-dose intravenous methylprednisolone. TCR Vbeta CDR3 sequencing of 140 or so peripheral blood samples (43 ophthalmopathy, 75 to 85 hyperthyroidism and roughly 17 progressor patients) is reported in the paper.

Sequences SNHLY (CDR1) and FYNNEI (CDR2) are obtained from the germline V gene. Trimming takes 6 bases off V and 5 bases off J; junction bases not matched to a gene: 7. Counted from cysteine to phenylalanine, this CDR3 has 15 amino acids. Here the CDR3 DNA is all that survives: 45 bases in frame from base 1. Amplification of TCR beta CDR3 regions was carried out from RNA transcripts. The TCR CDR3 was subjected to a first round of RT-PCR using the HTBI primer set and the Qiagen OneStep RT-PCR kit. A second multiplex PCR round built the libraries, followed by size selection and purification. The libraries were sequenced on an Illumina HiSeq2000 using paired-end 100 bp reads. On the study's bioinformatics: SOAPnuke was used to process the raw data, throwing out any read that contained adapters or uncalled bases, had a mean Phred below 15, or lacked an exact constant-primer or identifier match. COPE v1.2.5 was used to merge the high-quality paired reads, and each unique nucleotide sequence was defined as a clonotype. MiTCR v1.1 was used to align the clonotypes against IMGT TRBV, TRBD and TRBJ reference segments. Only V-J combinations with frequency above 0.0001, covering about 99% of repertoires, were analysed. The TCS score was defined as the ratio of F50 (clonal expansion) to E x V (chaos), calculated using BLOSUM62-based TCRdist between CDR3 peptides within each V-J. Welch's t-statistics and random forest reduced just over 500 V-J features to some 14, which were used in a naive Bayes classifier (R e1071). The Morisita-Horn index was used to measure how similar the thyroid and blood repertoires were. TCRdb reworked the public reads: Q25 trimming with fastp, MiXCR clone assembly, productive beta chains retained. Rows merge per CDR3 protein into single entries with the most common DNA and genes. The authors' filters were not applied to this entry. The table for this sample lists about 660,000 distinct CDR3 sequences; less than 45% of them were counted only once. In total, the top ten clones hold about 7.7% of the sample.

Overall study outcomes, separate from this receptor: No statistical method was used to set the sample size in advance, and investigators knew the group allocation. In cross-validation, a model built on a 13 V-J signature told ophthalmopathy apart from stable hyperthyroidism with under 90% sensitivity and around 83% specificity, and in testing the same model reached 80%/75%. In validation, the model predicted progression to ophthalmopathy a median of about 6 months before onset, with about 71% sensitivity and roughly 73% specificity. Most expanded thyroid clonotypes (frequency above 0.001) were also detected in blood, suggesting blood repertoires may reflect thyroid immune responses.

Patients with uncontrolled infections, other autoimmune diseases, pregnancy or lactation were excluded. Clinical symptoms, serum thyroxine and TRAb, thyroid ultrasound, and orbital computed tomography formed the basis for the diagnoses. Total RNA was extracted using Trizol reagent, and RNA quality was assessed on an Agilent 2100 Bioanalyzer. In regard to this clonotype: Its recognized antigen is unknown. A read error is possible here, since a much larger clone lies one base away.

The V gene is TRBV2 and the J gene is TRBJ2-2; 9 nucleotides in the junction match TRBD1. The sequencing input was peripheral blood or thyroid tissue (not recorded which). This sequence was found in an adult man with Graves' disease, either hyperthyroidism or ophthalmopathy (not recorded which). The CDR3 amino acid sequence is: CASSLGTGPTGELFF. The nucleotide sequence is TGTGCCAGCAGCTTGGGGACAGGGCCAACCGGGGAGCTGTTTTTT.